The clone carrying this T cell receptor (beta chain) was detected ten times or more. Its specificity is unknown. Breast cancer patients provided tissue from their axillary draining lymph nodes. This sample is drawn from a study of breast tumors, draining lymph nodes, adjacent tissues. The CDR3 has 15 residues. The V segment lost 4 bases and the J segment 9 bases; nucleotides outside the gene matches: 7. Germline values: CDR1 SGHRS, CDR2 YFSETQ. Study outcomes and limitations: Compared with lymph nodes, tumors were less diverse; compared with nontumor tissue, more.

In TCRdb, the multiplex PCR reads were re-called with MiXCR into one record per CDR3 protein. The sample yields about 110,000 distinct CDR3 sequences, about 30% seen once. The sample taken for sequencing was axillary lymph node tissue. The receptor's source is a female donor with breast cancer. Some clones in this sample may be carry-over from other donors' samples. This rearrangement joins TRBV5-1 to TRBJ1-4, with TRBD1 matching 12 bases. The CDR3 sequence: CASSPGTGGEKKLFF. DNA for the CDR3: TGCGCCAGCAGCCCCGGGACAGGGGGCGAAAAAAAACTGTTTTTT.